These T cell receptor beta chains were read from a single sample in a study of blood T cell repertoires in COVID-19. The protocol was immunoSEQ multiplex PCR, while the TCRdb copy is restricted to in-frame clones and leaves out a portion. This sample yields about 300,000 clones, of which about 85% are seen a single time; around 2.3% belongs to the top ten. Sequencing was done on a sample of PBMCs or T cells enriched from blood (not recorded which). These receptors originate from a woman aged 45 to 65 who had recovered from COVID-19. Both conserved end residues are part of each CDR3. Fields, in order: clone size, D gene, J gene, V gene, CDR3 length, CDR3 protein, CDR3 DNA. A D gene is named only where the DNA matches it firmly. Only part of the rows carry a size: once, few, many, or a class if the clone is expanded.

>-|-|TRBJ2-1|TRBV27|13
CASSKLPYNEQFF
TGTGCCAGCAGTAAACTCCCCTACAATGAGCAGTTCTTC
>few|-|TRBJ1-2|TRBV28|15
CASSFPKTQRDGYTF
TGTGCCAGCAGTTTTCCGAAGACCCAGCGTGATGGCTACACCTTC
>-|TRBD1|TRBJ2-7|TRBV27|14
CASSLNRGLGEQYF
TGTGCCAGCAGTTTAAACAGGGGGCTTGGCGAGCAGTACTTC
>-|-|TRBJ1-2|TRBV11-2|14
CASSLDTRVSGYTF
TGTGCCAGCAGCTTAGATACCAGGGTGAGCGGCTACACCTTC
>few|TRBD1|TRBJ1-2|TRBV27|16
CASSLSRGQGNYGYTF
TGTGCCAGCAGTTTATCGAGGGGACAGGGCAACTATGGCTACACCTTC
>once|-|TRBJ2-2|TRBV5-1|16
CASSSSGGSDTGELFF
TGCGCCAGCAGCTCATCCGGAGGTTCGGACACCGGGGAGCTGTTTTTT
>-|TRBD1|TRBJ1-1|TRBV19|16
CASNLPGGAGNTEAFF
TGTGCCAGTAACCTGCCAGGGGGCGCGGGGAACACTGAAGCTTTCTTT
>-|TRBD1|TRBJ2-5|TRBV11-3|16
CASSLGQGASGETQYF
TGTGCCAGCAGCTTAGGACAGGGGGCGTCAGGAGAGACCCAGTACTTC
>-|-|TRBJ2-3|TRBV27|14
CASSWAGSTDTQYF
TGTGCCAGCAGTTGGGCAGGAAGCACAGATACGCAGTATTTT
>-|-|TRBJ2-1|TRBV11-3|14
CASSLGEFGGEQFF
TGTGCCAGCAGCTTAGGGGAGTTTGGCGGTGAGCAGTTCTTC
>-|-|TRBJ1-1|TRBV5-1|13
CASSLDINEEAFF
TGCGCCAGCAGCTTGGATATAAACGAGGAAGCTTTCTTT
>-|-|TRBJ1-6|TRBV13|14
CASSLQSGRTPLHF
TGTGCCAGCAGCCTCCAGTCGGGTCGGACACCCCTCCACTTT
>-|-|TRBJ2-3|TRBV30|13
CAWSLAGRDTQYF
TGTGCCTGGAGTCTCGCGGGAAGGGATACGCAGTATTTT
>-|-|TRBJ2-7|TRBV2|15
CASNIQFQPSYEQYF
TGTGCCAGCAATATACAGTTCCAACCCTCCTACGAGCAGTACTTC
>-|TRBD2|TRBJ2-5|TRBV7-9|16
CASSFGLAVTQETQYF
TGTGCCAGCAGCTTTGGACTAGCGGTGACCCAAGAGACCCAGTACTTC
>-|TRBD1|TRBJ2-7|TRBV18|20
CASSWKVVTGTAYEGYEQYF
TGTGCCAGCTCATGGAAGGTCGTGACAGGGACAGCGTACGAGGGCTACGAGCAGTACTTC
>-|-|TRBJ2-7|TRBV11-2|17
CASSLGIGHQGSYEQYF
TGTGCCAGCAGCTTAGGGATAGGACACCAAGGCTCCTACGAGCAGTACTTC
>-|TRBD2|TRBJ2-1|TRBV5-1|15
CASSLGGLGYNEQFF
TGCGCCAGCAGCTTGGGAGGACTAGGGTACAATGAGCAGTTCTTC
>-|TRBD2|TRBJ2-1|TRBV5-4|17
CASSLRILAGDYNEQFF
TGTGCCAGCAGCTTGCGGATACTAGCGGGAGATTACAATGAGCAGTTCTTC
>-|TRBD1|TRBJ1-6|TRBV28|15
CASSLSGTGNSPLHF
TGTGCCAGCAGTTTATCCGGGACAGGGAATTCACCCCTCCACTTT
>-|-|TRBJ2-7|TRBV2|13
CATGEGDLWEQYF
TGTGCCACCGGAGAGGGGGACCTCTGGGAGCAGTACTTC
>-|-|TRBJ1-4|TRBV9|16
CASSSGWGRTNEKLFF
TGTGCCAGCAGCTCGGGCTGGGGCAGAACTAATGAAAAACTGTTTTTT
>-|TRBD1|TRBJ1-2|TRBV28|17
CASSLWSGGRANYGYTF
TGTGCCAGCAGTTTATGGTCAGGGGGCAGAGCTAACTATGGCTACACCTTC
>-|TRBD1|TRBJ2-1|TRBV6-5|15
CASRLTGNSYNEQFF
TGTGCCAGCAGATTGACAGGGAACTCCTACAATGAGCAGTTCTTC
>few|TRBD1|TRBJ1-6|TRBV4-3|15
CASSQELGDSSPLHF
TGCGCCAGCAGCCAAGAACTAGGGGACAGTTCACCCCTCCACTTT
>-|-|TRBJ1-2|TRBV7-2|14
CASSFMAANYGYTF
TGTGCCAGCAGCTTTATGGCGGCTAACTATGGCTACACCTTC
>-|-|TRBJ1-1|TRBV5-5|16
CASSVQIQNQGTEAFF
TGTGCCAGCAGCGTGCAAATCCAGAATCAGGGCACTGAAGCTTTCTTT
>-|-|TRBJ2-1|TRBV6-5|15
CASSYSGGWNNEQFF
TGTGCCAGCAGTTACTCTGGCGGGTGGAACAATGAGCAGTTCTTC
>many|-|TRBJ2-6|TRBV15|16
CATSRATGTGANVLTF
TGTGCCACCAGCAGAGCAACCGGTACTGGGGCCAACGTCCTGACTTTC
>-|-|TRBJ1-6|TRBV7-9|17
CASSLDGTRLGNSPLHF
TGTGCCAGCAGCTTAGATGGGACTCGGTTGGGGAATTCACCCCTCCACTTT
>-|-|TRBJ1-5|TRBV6-5|15
CASSSQGLGNQPQHF
TGTGCCAGCAGTTCCCAGGGTTTAGGCAATCAGCCCCAGCATTTT
>few|-|TRBJ2-7|TRBV12-3/TRBV12-4|13
CASSPQDRYEQYF
TGTGCCAGCAGTCCCCAAGATAGATACGAGCAGTACTTC
>-|-|TRBJ2-1|TRBV3-1/TRBV3-2|17
CASSQDKFAQGGNEQFF
TGTGCCAGCAGCCAAGATAAGTTTGCCCAAGGGGGCAATGAGCAGTTCTTC
>few|TRBD2|TRBJ2-1|TRBV7-2|14
CASSTGLAGNEQFF
TGTGCCAGCAGCACGGGACTAGCCGGAAATGAGCAGTTCTTC
>-|-|TRBJ2-7|TRBV9|14
CASSVDFNSYEQYF
TGTGCCAGCAGCGTCGACTTTAACTCCTACGAGCAGTACTTC